The text below deals with one TCR beta chain. Its antigen remains unidentified. Using unique molecular identifiers, the investigators prepared the TCRbeta library. TCRdb recomputed calls from the PCR reads with MiXCR, one row per CDR3 protein. The sample records 45,000 to 60,000 distinct CDR3 sequences, under 60% being singletons. The V end was cut by 11 bases, the J end by 4 bases, with 8 bases between. The CDR3 extends over 10 amino acids. Germline CDR1 is WNHNN and CDR2 is SYGVQD (reference sequence). These data belong to a study of T-cell reconstitution after alpha-beta-depleted transplantation in children. Whole-study results and caveats: The origin of alpha-beta T cells about two months after transplant was reportedly several hundred expanded graft clones. By one year post-transplant, T-cell counts and diversity largely arose from T cells that were newly produced. Several patients had high TCRbeta diversity at day 60; it came from surviving recipient T cells and thymic progenitors.

Sample: peripheral blood, taken before TCRalphabeta/CD19-depleted stem cell transplant. This receptor was taken from a boy under three years old with SCID, due to receive a stem cell transplant. This chain connects TRBV10-1 to TRBJ1-2; the D gene is possibly TRBD1 (6 bases). Written as DNA, the CDR3 is TGCGCCGGGGGCCCCTATGGCTACACCTTC. Encoded protein: CAGGPYGYTF.